The TCR beta chain described here comes from a study of control samples from healthy donors and cancer patients. This clone was counted only a few times. V lost 1 base and J lost 6, with 21 bases in between. Germline loops: CDR1 SGHTA, CDR2 FQGNSA. CDR3 length: 17 amino acids. Profiling relied on immunoSEQ multiplex PCR, and the TCRdb table lists in-frame clones only, not all of them. This sample has under 55,000 clones, with roughly 80% found just once. The chain recombines TRBV7-2 with TRBJ1-2, with D possibly being TRBD1 (5 bases). This receptor was identified in an older man in good health. The sample taken for sequencing was blood. The CDR3 here is CASSLGGSPQGSNGYTF. The CDR3 DNA sequence: TGTGCCAGCAGCTTAGGGGGCAGCCCCCAAGGTTCGAATGGCTACACCTTC. The full variable domain, with the rest looked up from reference TRBV7-2 and TRBJ1-2, is GAGVSQSPSNKVTEKGKDVELRCDPISGHTALYWYRQSLGQGLEFLIYFQGNSAPDKSGLPSDRFSAERTGGSVSTLTIQRTQQEDSAVYLCASSLGGSPQGSNGYTFGSGTRLTVV.